This T cell receptor beta chain was profiled in a study of blood T cell repertoires in COVID-19. The wider study: PBMCs, B-cell-depleted T cells, or T cells were the source of the cDNA or gDNA that made up the material.

CDR1 and CDR2 from the germline V gene are MDHEN and SYDVKM. The CDR3 extends over 13 amino acids. The germline V and J ends were trimmed by 4 bases and 6 bases, with 12 bases remaining between them. Assay: immunoSEQ multiplex PCR; the TCRdb copy retains only in-frame clones and omits some. The sample includes approximately 50,000 clones, more than 85% of them seen just once. The TCR was taken from a man between 45 and 60 years old with active COVID-19. Sequenced input: peripheral blood. The J gene is TRBJ1-2, the V gene TRBV28, with D possibly TRBD1 on 5 matching bases. The DNA for the CDR3 is TGTGCCAGCAGTTGGACACCCCGAGATGGCTACACCTTC. Translated: CASSWTPRDGYTF.